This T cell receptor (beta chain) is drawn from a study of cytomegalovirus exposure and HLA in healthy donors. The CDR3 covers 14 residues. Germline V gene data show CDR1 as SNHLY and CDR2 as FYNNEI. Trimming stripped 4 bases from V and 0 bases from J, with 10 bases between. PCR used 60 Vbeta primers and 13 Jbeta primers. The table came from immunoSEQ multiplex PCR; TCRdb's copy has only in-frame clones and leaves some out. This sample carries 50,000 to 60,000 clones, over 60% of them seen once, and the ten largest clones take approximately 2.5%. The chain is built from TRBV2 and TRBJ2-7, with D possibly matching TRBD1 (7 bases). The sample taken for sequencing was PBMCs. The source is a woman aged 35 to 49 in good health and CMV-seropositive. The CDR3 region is CASSAQGGSYEQYF. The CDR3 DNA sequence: TGTGCCAGCAGTGCCCAGGGGGGCTCCTACGAGCAGTACTTC.